The rows below give T cell receptor beta chains drawn from one sample of a study of T-cell memory formation after mild COVID-19. Via MiXCR, TCRdb re-called the 5' RACE reads, giving one row per CDR3 protein. The repertoire holds roughly 150,000 distinct CDR3 sequences, with around 25% as singletons. Sequenced: PBMCs or a T cell subset sorted from them (not recorded which). Receptors originate from an adult woman who had mild COVID-19 (a few samples of this study predate the infection). Cell type and time point are not known. Each CDR3 is given with its conserved first and last residue. A D gene is named only where the DNA matches it firmly. Some rows have no size entry. The others give once, few or many, or a class for an expanded clone.

clone_size | j_call | v_call | d_call | cdr3_length | cdr3_nt | cdr3_aa
- | TRBJ2-1 | TRBV15 | - | 17 | TGTGCCACGTCCAAGCCTCCGGCGACAGGCCCGAGGGATGAGCAGTTCTTC | CATSKPPATGPRDEQFF
once | TRBJ2-5 | TRBV25-1 | TRBD2 | 14 | TGTGCCAGCCGACTAGCGGGATCCCAAGAGACCCAGTACTTC | CASRLAGSQETQYF
few | TRBJ2-1 | TRBV4-1 | - | 11 | TGCGCCAGCAGCCAAGGGACGAGGCAGTTCTTC | CASSQGTRQFF
few | TRBJ2-7 | TRBV7-8 | TRBD2 | 14 | TGTGCCAGCAGCTTAGCAGCGGGAGGTAACGAGCAGTACTTC | CASSLAAGGNEQYF
few | TRBJ1-1 | TRBV11-2 | - | 12 | TGCGCCAGCAGCTTGGCGGGGGCTGAAGCTTTCTTT | CASSLAGAEAFF
- | TRBJ2-1 | TRBV29-1 | TRBD2 | 10 | TGCAGCGGGCGGGGGGATGAGCAGTTCTTC | CSGRGDEQFF
- | TRBJ2-3 | TRBV27 | TRBD2 | 14 | TGTGCCAGCAGTCTGGACATAAGCGGGAATACGCAGTATTTT | CASSLDISGNTQYF
few | TRBJ2-3 | TRBV7-6 | TRBD2 | 17 | TGTGCCAGCAGCTTAGGTTTCCAGCGGGAGTCGGAAGATACGCAGTATTTT | CASSLGFQRESEDTQYF
- | TRBJ2-3 | TRBV15 | - | 14 | TGTGCCACCAGCAGAGTTAGGGGCACAGATACGCAGTATTTT | CATSRVRGTDTQYF
few | TRBJ2-3 | TRBV25-1 | - | 14 | TGTGCCAGCAGCCGGACATCCCCCGCAGATACGCAGTATTTT | CASSRTSPADTQYF
- | TRBJ1-1 | TRBV2 | - | 14 | TGTGCCAGCAGTGACGAATATATGAACACTGAAGCTTTCTTT | CASSDEYMNTEAFF
few | TRBJ1-1 | TRBV12-3/TRBV12-4 | - | 12 | TGTGCCAGCAACCTAGGGGACACTGAAGCTTTCTTT | CASNLGDTEAFF
- | TRBJ1-5 | TRBV23-1 | TRBD1 | 18 | TGCGCCAGCAGTCAATCGTCGTGTGGACAGGGGAGCAATCAGCCCCAGCATTTT | CASSQSSCGQGSNQPQHF
few | TRBJ2-1 | TRBV5-1 | - | 14 | TGCGCCAGCAGCCGGGACCAGGAGCCGAATGAGCAGTTCTTC | CASSRDQEPNEQFF
few | TRBJ2-6 | TRBV4-2 | TRBD1 | 14 | TGTGCCAGCAGCCCGACAGGGGCGGCCAACGTCCTGACTTTC | CASSPTGAANVLTF
few | TRBJ1-2 | TRBV29-1 | - | 14 | TGCAGCGTTGAACGACTCCCTCCTAACTATGGCTACACCTTC | CSVERLPPNYGYTF
few | TRBJ2-7 | TRBV7-6 | - | 15 | TGTGCCAGCAGCTTAGAGGCCTCCCCTACCTACGAGCAGTACTTC | CASSLEASPTYEQYF
- | TRBJ2-7 | TRBV5-4 | - | 13 | TGTGCCAGCAGCAACGGCTCTCCCCAGGGCGAGTACTTC | CASSNGSPQGEYF
- | TRBJ2-7 | TRBV6-6 | TRBD1 | 16 | TGTGCCAGCACCGAAACCGGGACAGGGGGTTTCTACGAGCAGTACTTC | CASTETGTGGFYEQYF
- | TRBJ2-3 | TRBV20-1 | TRBD2 | 18 | TGCAGTGCTAGAGATCGGGGGGGATCCCGAACCCTCTGGGATACGCAGTATTTT | CSARDRGGSRTLWDTQYF
few | TRBJ2-5 | TRBV6-5 | - | 14 | TGTGCCAGCAGTTACGAAGCAGGGGAAGAGACCCAGTACTTC | CASSYEAGEETQYF
- | TRBJ2-1 | TRBV6-2/TRBV6-3 | TRBD2 | 19 | TGTGCCAGCAGTTACTTGGTTAGCGGGACCTCCCGCACCTACAATGAGCAGTTCTTC | CASSYLVSGTSRTYNEQFF
few | TRBJ2-3 | TRBV7-2 | - | 12 | TGTGCCAGCAGCTCAGGGCGGGATACGCAGTATTTT | CASSSGRDTQYF
- | TRBJ2-1 | TRBV12-3/TRBV12-4 | - | 16 | TGTGCCAGCAGTTCGAGTAGACAGTTTATGAACAATGAGCAGTTCTTC | CASSSSRQFMNNEQFF
- | TRBJ2-1 | TRBV9 | TRBD2 | 16 | TGTGCCAGCAGCGTCACCGGGACTAGTTTCTGGAATGAGCAGTTCTTC | CASSVTGTSFWNEQFF
- | TRBJ2-1 | TRBV4-2 | - | 13 | TGTGACAGCAGCCAATTCGGAACGAATGAGCAGTTCTTC | CDSSQFGTNEQFF
- | TRBJ1-1 | TRBV19 | - | 13 | TGTGCCAGTAGCATCGGGGTAAACACTGAAGCTTTCTTT | CASSIGVNTEAFF
- | TRBJ2-3 | TRBV20-1 | TRBD2 | 16 | TGCAGTGCTAGAGATCCCCCCCAGCGGGAGTCAGATACGCAGTATTTT | CSARDPPQRESDTQYF
few | TRBJ2-2 | TRBV29-1 | TRBD1 | 17 | TGCAGCGTTCTTGGTGGACAGGGACAGGGAAAGACCGGGGAGCTGTTTTTT | CSVLGGQGQGKTGELFF
- | TRBJ1-5 | TRBV9 | - | 13 | TGTGCCAGCAGCGTAGAATTAAGCTCTCCTCAGCATTTT | CASSVELSSPQHF
- | TRBJ2-7 | TRBV4-1 | TRBD1 | 16 | TGCGCCAGCAGCCAAGATTCACTCGGACAGGGCTACGAGCAGTACTTC | CASSQDSLGQGYEQYF
few | TRBJ1-5 | TRBV3-1 | - | 16 | TGTGCCAGCAGCCAAGGTAGAGGGCACAGCAATCAGCCCCAGCATTTT | CASSQGRGHSNQPQHF
- | TRBJ1-5 | TRBV4-1 | - | 17 | TGCGCCAGCAGCCACGAAATTGTTAGGGGCGGAAATCAGCCCCAGCATTTT | CASSHEIVRGGNQPQHF
- | TRBJ1-1 | TRBV7-8 | - | 13 | TGTGCCAGCAGCTTAGGGGGGGCCCCTGAAGCTTTCTTT | CASSLGGAPEAFF
many | TRBJ2-2 | TRBV12-3/TRBV12-4 | - | 13 | TGTGCCAGCTCGGGGGGCAGCACCGGGGAGCTGTTTTTT | CASSGGSTGELFF
- | TRBJ2-7 | TRBV15 | - | 14 | TGTGCCACCAGCAGAGACGGGGGGCAGTACGAGCAGTACTTC | CATSRDGGQYEQYF
few | TRBJ1-1 | TRBV10-3 | - | 13 | TGTGCCATCAGTGTGCCAGATTTGCCTGAAGCTTTCTTT | CAISVPDLPEAFF
few | TRBJ2-2 | TRBV13 | - | 16 | TGTGCCAGCAGCTTCCTCCGTGGGAGCGACACCGGGGAGCTGTTTTTT | CASSFLRGSDTGELFF
- | TRBJ2-1 | TRBV5-1 | - | 14 | TGCGCCAGCAGCGAGAGAGACTTGTACAATGAGCAGTTCTTC | CASSERDLYNEQFF
- | TRBJ2-3 | TRBV14 | TRBD2 | 18 | TGTGCCAGCAGCCAAGAAAGCGGGAGGGCTCCCAGCACAGATACGCAGTATTTT | CASSQESGRAPSTDTQYF
medium-sized | TRBJ2-1 | TRBV6-5 | TRBD1 | 15 | TGTGCCAGCACCCTGCGTGACAGGGCCATCGATGAGCAGTTCTTC | CASTLRDRAIDEQFF
- | TRBJ2-7 | TRBV5-1 | TRBD2 | 15 | TGCGCCAGCAGCACAGGGACTAGCGGGGGATACGAGCAGTACTTC | CASSTGTSGGYEQYF
- | TRBJ2-7 | TRBV19 | - | 14 | TGTGCCAGTAGGGTGGGCAGGGTCGGTTACGAGCAGTACTTC | CASRVGRVGYEQYF
few | TRBJ2-1 | TRBV20-1 | TRBD2 | 19 | TGCAGTGCCCGACCCATCCCCCTTGCCCTAGCGGGAGAAGACAATGAGCAGTTCTTC | CSARPIPLALAGEDNEQFF
- | TRBJ2-7 | TRBV12-3/TRBV12-4 | - | 11 | TGTGCCAGCAGTGGGCTTCACGAGCAGTACTTC | CASSGLHEQYF
- | TRBJ1-1 | TRBV4-1 | TRBD1 | 16 | TGCGCCAGCAGCCATCCGAGACAGGGCAGGTTCACTGAAGCTTTCTTT | CASSHPRQGRFTEAFF
- | TRBJ2-7 | TRBV27 | - | 15 | TGTGCCAGCAGTTGGGGACGGCCCAGCTCCTACGAGCAGTACTTC | CASSWGRPSSYEQYF